These T cell receptor beta chains were read from a single sample in a study of cytomegalovirus exposure and HLA in healthy donors. The protocol was immunoSEQ multiplex PCR, while the TCRdb copy is restricted to in-frame clones and leaves out a portion. The sample yields approximately 190,000 clones, 75% to 80% seen once. Material for sequencing was PBMCs. The origin of the receptors is a woman aged 25-40 years in good health and CMV-seropositive. Both conserved end residues are part of each CDR3. D genes are given only for firm matches. Part of the rows lack a size; the others show once, few, many or a class for expanded clones.

TRBJ2-3 TRBV10-2 - - CASSRSGVSLGDTQYF TGCGCCAGCAGTCGCTCAGGGGTATCCCTGGGGGATACGCAGTATTTT
TRBJ1-4 TRBV5-3 TRBD1 once CARSFTGAGGNEKLFF TGTGCCAGAAGCTTTACAGGGGCAGGTGGTAATGAAAAACTGTTTTTT
TRBJ1-5 TRBV15 - - CATSRADQPQHF TGTGCCACCAGCAGAGCGGATCAGCCCCAGCATTTT
TRBJ2-2 TRBV4-2 TRBD1 - CASSHGTANTGELFF TGTGCCAGCAGCCACGGGACAGCCAACACCGGGGAGCTGTTTTTT
TRBJ2-7 TRBV9 TRBD2 - CASSLIGAGGISEQYF TGTGCCAGCAGCCTCATTGGGGCGGGAGGAATTAGCGAGCAGTACTTC
TRBJ2-4 TRBV2 - - CASSDDSLGKNIQYF TGTGCCAGCAGTGACGACTCCCTGGGCAAAAACATTCAGTACTTC
TRBJ2-2 TRBV5-1 - - CASSLDRNTGELFF TGCGCCAGCAGTTTGGACAGAAACACCGGGGAGCTGTTTTTT
TRBJ1-5 TRBV7-9 - - CASSLSSGINQPQHF TGTGCCAGCAGCTTATCATCAGGGATCAATCAGCCCCAGCATTTT
TRBJ2-5 TRBV5-1 TRBD2 few CASSLGLAGGRETQYF TGCGCCAGCAGCTTGGGACTAGCGGGGGGACGGGAGACCCAGTACTTC
TRBJ2-7 TRBV4-2 TRBD2 - CASSQDASGGDLSYEQYF TGTGCCAGCAGCCAAGATGCTAGCGGGGGCGATCTCTCCTACGAGCAGTACTTC
TRBJ1-1 TRBV30 TRBD1 - CAWGQGAVEAFF TGTGCCTGGGGACAGGGGGCGGTTGAAGCTTTCTTT